This T cell receptor (beta chain) derives from a study of neurological immune-mediated disorders. This clonotype was recorded many times. Its antigen is still unknown. From 2 million PBMCs stored at -80 C, the unsorted libraries were generated. In TCRdb, the 5' RACE reads were re-called with MiXCR into one record per CDR3 protein. The sample carries under 80,000 distinct CDR3 sequences, 5.2% recorded once. Study results and limitations: The multiple sclerosis repertoire cluster was not associated with any clinical or MRI feature. HTLV-1-associated myelopathy ranked highest for TCR clonal expansion and multiple sclerosis lowest, beneath healthy controls.

This TCR was recovered from a woman younger than 45 with multiple sclerosis. Sample: PBMCs.

The DNA for the CDR3 is TGTGCCAGCAGTGAAGGACAGGCGATAAACACTGAAGCTTTCTTT. This encodes CASSEGQAINTEAFF. The gene calls are TRBV2 and TRBJ1-1; weak D call: TRBD1 (6 bases). The CDR3 contains 15 residues. Between the trimmed V and J ends, which lost 1 base and 2 bases, there was a span of 11 bases. From germline, CDR1 is SNHLY and CDR2 FYNNEI.